Sequencing of this T cell receptor (beta chain) was carried out in a study of cytomegalovirus exposure and HLA in healthy donors. Germline lookup yields CDR1 MDHEN and CDR2 SYDVKM. Trimming at V came to 8 bases and at J to 6 bases, leaving 17 bases not matched to a gene. The CDR3 runs 16 residues. The PCR contained 60 Vbeta and 13 Jbeta primers. Produced via immunoSEQ multiplex PCR; TCRdb's table is partial and in-frame only. Of about 150,000 clones listed, approximately 81% were seen once; the top ten hold 1%. This receptor was identified in a boy aged 2 to 10 in good health and CMV-seronegative. The chain is built from TRBV28 and TRBJ2-7; 9 nucleotides agree with TRBD2. Sequencing was performed on PBMCs. CDR3 in DNA: TGTGCCAGCGAAGGGGGAGGGACTAGCAGTCTTTTCGAGCAGTACTTC. It is translated as CASEGGGTSSLFEQYF.